Each of the 9 T cell receptor beta chains below was sequenced from the same sample in a study of T cell responses to AZD1222 COVID-19 vaccine. The table came from immunoSEQ multiplex PCR; TCRdb's copy has only in-frame clones and leaves some out. The table records around 200,000 clones, 88% of them present only once. The material was peripheral blood, obtained on day 0 of AZD1222 vaccination. The receptors were sampled from an adult in good health.

V usage is TRBV3-1 (or the pseudogene TRBV3-2) and J usage is TRBJ2-3; 8 bases align to TRBD2. Germline V lookup: CDR1 LGHDT, CDR2 YNNKEL (reference sequence). V gave up 0 bases and J gave up 4 bases; unmatched junction bases: 12. CDR3 length: 18 residues. CDR3 region: CASSQDPSAGGEADTQYF. CDR3 DNA: TGTGCCAGCAGCCAAGATCCTTCGGCGGGGGGAGAGGCAGATACGCAGTATTTT.

The rearrangement joins TRBV28 to TRBJ2-7; D call uncertain. Trimming took off 2 bases at V and 6 bases at J, with 5 bases between the two ends. CDR1 MDHEN and CDR2 SYDVKM come from the germline V gene. This CDR3 contains 11 residues. The CDR3 nucleotides read TGTGCCAGCAGTTTAAGGCCCGAGCAGTACTTC. It translates to CASSLRPEQYF.

The rearrangement uses TRBV19 and TRBJ1-5; no clear D gene. CDR1 and CDR2 from the germline V gene are LNHDA and SQIVND (reference sequence). This CDR3 contains 13 residues. V dropped 6 bases and J dropped 4 bases, with 10 bases sitting between them. CDR3 nucleotide sequence: TGTGCCAGTAGCAAGGAGATTAATCAGCCCCAGCATTTT. Translated, it gives CASSKEINQPQHF. Looking up the rest from reference TRBV19 and TRBJ1-5 gives the full variable domain: DGGITQSPKYLFRKEGQNVTLSCEQNLNHDAMYWYRQDPGQGLRLIYYSQIVNDFQKGDIAEGYSVSREKKESFPLTVTSAQKNPTAFYLCASSKEINQPQHFGDGTRLSIL.

The chain uses TRBV19 and TRBJ2-1; 11 bases match TRBD2. Trimming took 3 bases from V and 3 from J; bases not matched to a gene: 7. The CDR3 loop spans 17 amino acids. CDR1 LNHDA and CDR2 SQIVND come from the germline V gene (reference sequence). CDR3 in DNA: TGTGCCAGTAGTATGGGTGGAACTAGCGGGGGCTACAATGAGCAGTTCTTC. This codes for CASSMGGTSGGYNEQFF.

The genes are TRBV3-1 (or the pseudogene TRBV3-2) and TRBJ1-2; no reliable D call. The CDR3 extends over 12 amino acids. Germline-derived CDR1 and CDR2 are LGHDT and YNNKEL (reference sequence). The germline V and J ends were trimmed by 1 base and 6 bases, with 6 bases remaining between them. In nucleotides, the CDR3 is TGTGCCAGCAGCCAAGGGTCGGATGGCTACACCTTC. Translating it yields CASSQGSDGYTF.

The chain links TRBV5-1 to TRBJ2-7; D may match TRBD1 or TRBD2 (6 bases each). V lost 0 bases, J lost 4 bases, and 11 bases lay in between. This CDR3 is built from 14 residues. The germline V gene has CDR1 SGHRS and CDR2 YFSETQ. DNA for the CDR3: TGCGCCAGCAGCTTGGGTACAGGGAGGTACGAGCAGTACTTC. Residues: CASSLGTGRYEQYF.

The chain joins TRBV19 to TRBJ1-2; no definite D call. The germline gives CDR1 LNHDA, CDR2 SQIVND (reference sequence). The CDR3 length is 14 residues. V was clipped by 1 base and J by 3 bases, with 9 bases between them. In DNA form, the CDR3 reads TGTGCCAGTAGTATAGGACCCGGGGACTATGGCTACACCTTC. Protein sequence: CASSIGPGDYGYTF. Using reference TRBV19 and TRBJ1-2 for the parts outside the CDR3, the full variable domain is DGGITQSPKYLFRKEGQNVTLSCEQNLNHDAMYWYRQDPGQGLRLIYYSQIVNDFQKGDIAEGYSVSREKKESFPLTVTSAQKNPTAFYLCASSIGPGDYGYTFGSGTRLTVV.

This clone was recorded only once. The chain links TRBV9 to TRBJ1-6, with a tentative D call TRBD1 (5 bases). Trimming took 0 bases from V and 10 from J, leaving 8 bases between them. There are 13 residues in the CDR3. The germline V gene has CDR1 SGDLS and CDR2 YYNGEE. CDR3 DNA sequence: TGTGCCAGCAGCGTAGGAGGGGTGTCACCCCTCCACTTT. Translation gives CASSVGGVSPLHF.

This clone has only one observation. V is TRBV7-9 and J is TRBJ2-2; TRBD2 agrees at 8 bases. The germline CDR1 and CDR2 sequences are SEHNR and FQNEAQ (reference sequence). J lost 7 bases, V lost 3 bases, and 7 bases had no gene match. The CDR3 length is 15 residues. CDR3: CASSFPGLAGGELFF. DNA for the CDR3: TGTGCCAGCAGCTTCCCTGGGCTAGCGGGCGGGGAGCTGTTTTTT.